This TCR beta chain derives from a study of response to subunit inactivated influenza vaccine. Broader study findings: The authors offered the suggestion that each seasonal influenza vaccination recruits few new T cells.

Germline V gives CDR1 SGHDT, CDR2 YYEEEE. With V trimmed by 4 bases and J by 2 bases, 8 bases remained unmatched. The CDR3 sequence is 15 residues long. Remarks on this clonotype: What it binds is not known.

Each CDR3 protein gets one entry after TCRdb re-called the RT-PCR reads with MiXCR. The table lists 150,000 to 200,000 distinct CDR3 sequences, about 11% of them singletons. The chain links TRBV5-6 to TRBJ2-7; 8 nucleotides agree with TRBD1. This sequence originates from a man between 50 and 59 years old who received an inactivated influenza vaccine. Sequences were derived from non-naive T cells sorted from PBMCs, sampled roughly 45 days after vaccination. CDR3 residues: CASSAPGTGAYEQYF. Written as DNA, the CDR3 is TGTGCCAGCAGCGCACCCGGGACAGGAGCCTACGAGCAGTACTTC.